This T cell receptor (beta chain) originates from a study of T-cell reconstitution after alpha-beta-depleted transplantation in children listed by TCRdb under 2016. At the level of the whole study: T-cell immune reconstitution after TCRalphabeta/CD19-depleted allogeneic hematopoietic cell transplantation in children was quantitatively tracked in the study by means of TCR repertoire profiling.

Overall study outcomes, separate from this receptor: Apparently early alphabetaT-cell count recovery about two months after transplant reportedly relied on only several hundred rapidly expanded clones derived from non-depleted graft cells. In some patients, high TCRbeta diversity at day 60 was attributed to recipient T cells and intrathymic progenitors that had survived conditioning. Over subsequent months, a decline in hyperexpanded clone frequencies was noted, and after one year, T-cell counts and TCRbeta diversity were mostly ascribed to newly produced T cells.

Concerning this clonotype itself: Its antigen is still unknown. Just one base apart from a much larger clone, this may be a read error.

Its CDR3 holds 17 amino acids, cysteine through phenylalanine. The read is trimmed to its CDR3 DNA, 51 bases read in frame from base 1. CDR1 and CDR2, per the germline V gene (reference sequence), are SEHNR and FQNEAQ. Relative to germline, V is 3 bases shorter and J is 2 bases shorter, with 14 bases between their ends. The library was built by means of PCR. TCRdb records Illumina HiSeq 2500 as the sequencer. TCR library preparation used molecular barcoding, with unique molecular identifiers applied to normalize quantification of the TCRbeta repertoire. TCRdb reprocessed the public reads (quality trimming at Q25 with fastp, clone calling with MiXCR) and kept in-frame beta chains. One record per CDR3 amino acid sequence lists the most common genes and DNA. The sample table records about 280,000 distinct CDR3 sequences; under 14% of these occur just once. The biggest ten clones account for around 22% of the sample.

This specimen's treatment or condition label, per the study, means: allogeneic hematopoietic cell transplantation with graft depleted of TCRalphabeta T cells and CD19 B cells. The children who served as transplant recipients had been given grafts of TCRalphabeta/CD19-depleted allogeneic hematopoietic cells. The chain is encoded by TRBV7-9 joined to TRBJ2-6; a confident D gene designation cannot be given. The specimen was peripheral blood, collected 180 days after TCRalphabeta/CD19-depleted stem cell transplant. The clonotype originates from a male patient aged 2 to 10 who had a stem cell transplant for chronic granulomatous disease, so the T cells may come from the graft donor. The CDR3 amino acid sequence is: CASSLPVRNPGANVLTF. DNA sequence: TGTGCCAGCAGCTTGCCGGTACGGAACCCTGGGGCCAACGTCCTGACTTTC.